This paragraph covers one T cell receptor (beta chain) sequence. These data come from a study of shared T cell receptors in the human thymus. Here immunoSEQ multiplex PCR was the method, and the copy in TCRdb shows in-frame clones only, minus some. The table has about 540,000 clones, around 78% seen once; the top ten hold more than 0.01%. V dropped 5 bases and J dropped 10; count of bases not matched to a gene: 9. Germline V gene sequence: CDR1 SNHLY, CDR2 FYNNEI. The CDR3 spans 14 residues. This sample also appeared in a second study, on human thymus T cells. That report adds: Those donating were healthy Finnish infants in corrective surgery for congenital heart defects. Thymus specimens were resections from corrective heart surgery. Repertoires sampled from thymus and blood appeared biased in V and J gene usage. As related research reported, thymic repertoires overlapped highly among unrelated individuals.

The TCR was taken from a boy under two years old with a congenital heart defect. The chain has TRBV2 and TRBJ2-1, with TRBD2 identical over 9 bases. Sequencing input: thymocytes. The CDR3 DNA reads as TGTGCCAGCAGTAGTACGGGACTAGCCAGGGAGCAGTTCTTC. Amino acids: CASSSTGLAREQFF.